This TCR beta chain originates from a study of blood T cell repertoires in COVID-19. The table came from immunoSEQ multiplex PCR; TCRdb's copy has only in-frame clones and leaves some out. The profile shows 100,000 to 150,000 clones, 81% of them singletons. V shed 5 bases and J shed 8 bases, with 18 bases lying between them. Looked up from germline, CDR1 is SQVTM and CDR2 is ANQGSEA. The CDR3 is 13 residues long. This clone came up a few times. The receptor was derived from a woman aged 60-75 years with active or convalescent COVID-19. The chain is built from TRBV29-1 and TRBJ1-2; a weak D match, TRBD1 (6 bases). Source material: peripheral blood. CDR3 protein: CSVSLGGIGGYTF. CDR3 coding DNA: TGCAGCGTTTCCTTAGGGGGAATAGGGGGCTACACCTTC.